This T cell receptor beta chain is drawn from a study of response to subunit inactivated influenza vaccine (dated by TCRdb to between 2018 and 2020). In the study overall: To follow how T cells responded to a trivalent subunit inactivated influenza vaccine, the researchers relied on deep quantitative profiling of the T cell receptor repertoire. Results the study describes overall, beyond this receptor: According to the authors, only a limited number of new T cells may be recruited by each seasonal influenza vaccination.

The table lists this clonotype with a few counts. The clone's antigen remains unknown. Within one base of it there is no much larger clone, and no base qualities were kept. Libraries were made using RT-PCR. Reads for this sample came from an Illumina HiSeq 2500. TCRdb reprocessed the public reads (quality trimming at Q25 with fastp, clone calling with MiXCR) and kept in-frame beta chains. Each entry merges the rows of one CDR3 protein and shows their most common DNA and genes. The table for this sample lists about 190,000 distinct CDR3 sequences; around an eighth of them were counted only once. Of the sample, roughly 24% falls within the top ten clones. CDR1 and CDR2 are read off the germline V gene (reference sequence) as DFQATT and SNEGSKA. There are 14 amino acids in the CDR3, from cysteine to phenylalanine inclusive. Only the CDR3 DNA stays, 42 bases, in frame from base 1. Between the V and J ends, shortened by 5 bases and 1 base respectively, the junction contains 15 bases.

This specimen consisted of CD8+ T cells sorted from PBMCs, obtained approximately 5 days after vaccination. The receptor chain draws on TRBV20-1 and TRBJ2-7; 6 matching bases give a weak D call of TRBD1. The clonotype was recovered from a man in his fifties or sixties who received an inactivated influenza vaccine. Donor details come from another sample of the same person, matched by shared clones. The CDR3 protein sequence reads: CSASDRRYSYEQYF. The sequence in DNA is TGCAGTGCTTCAGACAGGCGCTATTCCTACGAGCAGTACTTC.